This T cell receptor (beta chain) appears in the sequencing data of a study of blood T cell repertoires in COVID-19. Study at large: From the United States, Italy and Spain came samples of acute and convalescent COVID-19.

V was shortened by 1 base and J by 3 bases, with 14 bases between the two germline ends. The germline V gene encodes CDR1 SGHKS and CDR2 YYEKEE (reference sequence). This CDR3 is built from 15 residues. Per the original data handling: Quantification of nucleated cells was approximated via reference gene primer amplification. Assay used: immunoSEQ multiplex PCR; TCRdb lists only in-frame clones, some missing. D and trimming come from the DNA, and the V and J calls and clone size come from that table. The data contain 250,000 to 300,000 clones, roughly 88% of them seen just once; the ten biggest clones take up approximately 10%.

The sequencing input was peripheral blood. This sequence joins TRBV5-5 and TRBJ2-7; the D gene is possibly TRBD2 (5 bases). This TCR was recovered from a woman aged 70 to 79 with acute or convalescent COVID-19. DNA of the CDR3: TGTGCCAGCAGCTTGCGGCGTGAGGGTGGCTACGAGCAGTACTTC. It specifies CASSLRREGGYEQYF.